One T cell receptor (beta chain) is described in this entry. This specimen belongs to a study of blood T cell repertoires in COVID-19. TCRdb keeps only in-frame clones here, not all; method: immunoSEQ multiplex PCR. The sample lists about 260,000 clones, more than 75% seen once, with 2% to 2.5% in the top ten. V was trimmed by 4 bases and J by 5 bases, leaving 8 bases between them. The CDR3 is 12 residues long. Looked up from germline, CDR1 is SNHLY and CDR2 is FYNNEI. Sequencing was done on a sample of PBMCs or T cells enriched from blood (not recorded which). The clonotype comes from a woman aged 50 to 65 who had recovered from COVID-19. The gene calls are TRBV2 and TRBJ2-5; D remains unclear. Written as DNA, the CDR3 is TGTGCCAGCAGTGTGGTCGGGGAGACCCAGTACTTC. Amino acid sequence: CASSVVGETQYF.